The clone carrying this T cell receptor (beta chain) was found once. This sample was taken from a study of blood T cell repertoires in COVID-19. Study context: Donors in the United States, Italy and Spain gave samples during acute or convalescent COVID-19.

Assay used: immunoSEQ multiplex PCR; TCRdb lists only in-frame clones, some missing. Among under 55,000 clones listed, about 90% were seen once. The receptor comes from a human donor in a cohort sampled during active COVID-19. The sequenced sample consisted of peripheral blood.

CDR3 DNA: TGTGCCAGCAGCTCTGGAGGCGCCCAAGATACGCAGTATTTT. Its protein is CASSSGGAQDTQYF. The chain joins TRBV5-4 to TRBJ2-3, with TRBD2 as a possible D gene (5 bases). Germline V lookup: CDR1 SGHNT, CDR2 YYREEE (reference sequence). With 3 bases removed from V and 5 bases from J, the gap between germline ends came to 13 bases. The CDR3 is 14 residues long.